These T cell receptor beta chains were read from a single sample in a study of OX40 agonist ivuxolimab in advanced cancers. Clones were sequenced by immunoSEQ multiplex PCR, and TCRdb holds only the in-frame ones, with some missing. The sample yields under 150,000 clones, 80% to 90% seen once. The source material was CD4+ or CD8+ T cells sorted from blood, sampled in a trial of the OX40 agonist ivuxolimab. The source of these receptors is an adult with an advanced solid tumor such as melanoma, head and neck, liver or kidney cancer. Each CDR3 is given with its conserved first and last residue. Fields, in order: CDR3 protein, clone size, V gene, D gene. The D gene is left open where the match is weak. Size values are once, few and many counts, or a class for expanded clones, and some rows have none.

cdr3_aa: CASSTTTLYGYTF; clone_size: few; v_call: TRBV11-2; d_call: .
cdr3_aa: CASSLAPQGAGNEKLFF; clone_size: .; v_call: TRBV7-2; d_call: TRBD1
cdr3_aa: CASSVPRGARKSGNTIYF; clone_size: .; v_call: TRBV9; d_call: .
cdr3_aa: CASSLQGSGTEAFF; clone_size: .; v_call: TRBV11-2; d_call: .
cdr3_aa: CASSTRTSGAGEQYF; clone_size: .; v_call: TRBV11-2; d_call: TRBD2
cdr3_aa: CASSPTQGSSGNTIYF; clone_size: .; v_call: TRBV28; d_call: TRBD1
cdr3_aa: CASSRGTGELFF; clone_size: .; v_call: TRBV18; d_call: .
cdr3_aa: CASSYQDTEAFF; clone_size: .; v_call: TRBV6-6; d_call: .
cdr3_aa: CASRYTGTGGGYTF; clone_size: .; v_call: TRBV2; d_call: TRBD1
cdr3_aa: CASSITDRAHEQYF; clone_size: .; v_call: TRBV19; d_call: TRBD1
cdr3_aa: CASATNQETQYF; clone_size: .; v_call: TRBV6-6; d_call: .
cdr3_aa: CASSQDLGSASNQPQHF; clone_size: .; v_call: TRBV4-3; d_call: .
cdr3_aa: CASSEAVSYEQYF; clone_size: .; v_call: TRBV6-1; d_call: .
cdr3_aa: CASSFPVGMAGANVLTF; clone_size: .; v_call: TRBV28; d_call: .
cdr3_aa: CASSEPGTVGGEQFF; clone_size: .; v_call: TRBV25-1; d_call: .
cdr3_aa: CASSPRSGSSYTEQYF; clone_size: .; v_call: TRBV18; d_call: .
cdr3_aa: CASSFSGTGVSYEQYF; clone_size: .; v_call: TRBV27; d_call: TRBD1
cdr3_aa: CASSYRGADTQYF; clone_size: .; v_call: TRBV6-6; d_call: .
cdr3_aa: CASSFGAVGEAFF; clone_size: few; v_call: TRBV7-9; d_call: .